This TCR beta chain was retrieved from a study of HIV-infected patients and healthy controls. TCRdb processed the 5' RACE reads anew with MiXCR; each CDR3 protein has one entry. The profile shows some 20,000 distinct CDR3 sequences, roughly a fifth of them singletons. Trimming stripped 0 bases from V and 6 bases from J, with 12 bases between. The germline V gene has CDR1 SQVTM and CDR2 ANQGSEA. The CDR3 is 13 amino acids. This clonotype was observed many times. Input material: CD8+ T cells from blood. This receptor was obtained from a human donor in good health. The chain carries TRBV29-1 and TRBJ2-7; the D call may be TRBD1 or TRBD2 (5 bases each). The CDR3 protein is CSVEDGRAGEQYF. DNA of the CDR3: TGCAGCGTTGAAGACGGCAGGGCGGGCGAGCAGTACTTC.